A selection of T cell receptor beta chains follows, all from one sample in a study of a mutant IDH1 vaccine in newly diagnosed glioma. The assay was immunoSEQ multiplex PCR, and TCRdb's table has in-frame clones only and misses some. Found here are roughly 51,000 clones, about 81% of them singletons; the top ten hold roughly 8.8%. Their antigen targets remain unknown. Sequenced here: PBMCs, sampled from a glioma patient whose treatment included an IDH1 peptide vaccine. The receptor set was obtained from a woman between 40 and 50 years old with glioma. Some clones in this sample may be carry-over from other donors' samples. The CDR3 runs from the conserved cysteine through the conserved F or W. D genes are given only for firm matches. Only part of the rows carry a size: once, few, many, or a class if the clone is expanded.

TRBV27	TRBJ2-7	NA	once	TGTGCCAGCAGTAGGGACGGCTCCTACGAGCAGTACTTC	CASSRDGSYEQYF
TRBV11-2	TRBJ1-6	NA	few	TGTGCCAGCTACGGACCTCCTTATAATTCACCCCTCCACTTT	CASYGPPYNSPLHF
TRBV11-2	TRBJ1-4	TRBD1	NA	TGTGCCAGCAGCTTAGGGGGGACAGGCGCAACTAATGAAAAACTGTTTTTT	CASSLGGTGATNEKLFF
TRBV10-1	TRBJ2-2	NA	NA	TGCGCCAGCAGTGAGTCAATTACCGGGGAGCTGTTTTTT	CASSESITGELFF
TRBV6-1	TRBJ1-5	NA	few	TGTGCCAGCAGTGAAGACGGACAGCTTAGCAATCAGCCCCAGCATTTT	CASSEDGQLSNQPQHF
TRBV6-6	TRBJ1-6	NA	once	TGTGCCAGCACTTGGGGAGGACAGTTAAATTCACCCCTCCACTTT	CASTWGGQLNSPLHF
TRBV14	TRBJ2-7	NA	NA	TGTGCCAGCAGCCACCCCGGACACATTTACGAGCAGTACTTC	CASSHPGHIYEQYF
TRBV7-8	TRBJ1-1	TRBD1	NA	TGTGCCAGCAGCTCGACAGGGCAGTTGAGGAACACTGAAGCTTTCTTT	CASSSTGQLRNTEAFF
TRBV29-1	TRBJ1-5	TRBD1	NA	TGCAGCGTTGGCGAGGGGGCCAATCAGCCCCAGCATTTT	CSVGEGANQPQHF
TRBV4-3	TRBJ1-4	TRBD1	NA	TGCGCCAGCAGCCAAGATTTGGTGGGGGACAGGGGTGGTGAAAAACTGTTTTTT	CASSQDLVGDRGGEKLFF
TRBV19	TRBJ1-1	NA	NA	TGTGCCAGTAGTATCCCGGGACTACCGGACACTGAAGCTTTCTTT	CASSIPGLPDTEAFF
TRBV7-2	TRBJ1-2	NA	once	TGTGCCAGCAGCCTACTCAGGGGAGACTATGGCTACACCTTC	CASSLLRGDYGYTF
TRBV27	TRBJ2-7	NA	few	TGTGCCAGCAGGGACCGGGGGCTACGCGAGCAGTACTTC	CASRDRGLREQYF
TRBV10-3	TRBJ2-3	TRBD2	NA	TGTGCCACCGGGAGAGCGGGGGAAGATACGCAGTATTTT	CATGRAGEDTQYF
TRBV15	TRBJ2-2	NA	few	TGTGCCACCAGCGGATTCCTACGAGACACCGGGGAGCTGTTTTTT	CATSGFLRDTGELFF
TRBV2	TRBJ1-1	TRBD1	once	TGTGCCAGCACCGGGACAGGAGGGAACACTGAAGCTTTCTTT	CASTGTGGNTEAFF
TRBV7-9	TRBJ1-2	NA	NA	TGTGCCAGCAGCTTGATGGGGGGTAACTATGGCTACACCTTC	CASSLMGGNYGYTF
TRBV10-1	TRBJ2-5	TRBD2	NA	TGCGCCAGCAGTGAGTCGGGGAGGGCACGACAGTACTTC	CASSESGRARQYF
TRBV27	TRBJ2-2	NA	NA	TGTGCCAGCAGTTTATTCGGGGAGCTGTTTTTT	CASSLFGELFF
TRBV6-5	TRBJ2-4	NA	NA	TGTGCCAGCAGTTACTCGAACGGAAAAAACATTCAGTACTTC	CASSYSNGKNIQYF
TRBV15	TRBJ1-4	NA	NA	TGTGCCACCAGCAGAAGGGGGGAAAAACTGTTTTTT	CATSRRGEKLFF
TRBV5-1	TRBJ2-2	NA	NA	TGCGCCAGCAGCTTGGTGGCCCAAAGCACCGGGGAGCTGTTTTTT	CASSLVAQSTGELFF
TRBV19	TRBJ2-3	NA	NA	TGTGCCAGTAGTATAGATGCCCGCGGGACGGGCACAGATACGCAGTATTTT	CASSIDARGTGTDTQYF
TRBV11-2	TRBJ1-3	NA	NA	TGTGCCAGCAGCCCCCGACAGAGGATGGGCTCTGGAAACACCATATATTTT	CASSPRQRMGSGNTIYF
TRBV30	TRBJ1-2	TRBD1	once	TGTGCCTGGAGTGGGCTCGACAGGGTATCCGGCTACACCTTC	CAWSGLDRVSGYTF
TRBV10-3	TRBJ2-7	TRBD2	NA	TGTGCCATCAGTGATCTAGCGGGGGTTACCTACGAGCAGTACTTC	CAISDLAGVTYEQYF
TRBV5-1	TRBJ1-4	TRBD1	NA	TGCGCCAGCAGCGTGGACAGGGGTAATGAAAAACTGTTTTTT	CASSVDRGNEKLFF
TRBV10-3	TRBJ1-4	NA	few	TGTGCCACCGGCGGGGGACCTGCAACTAATGAAAAACTGTTTTTT	CATGGGPATNEKLFF
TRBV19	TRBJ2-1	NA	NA	TGTGCCAGTAGTATTGACTACAATGAGCAGTTCTTC	CASSIDYNEQFF